The 31 T cell receptor beta chains below were found in one sample sequenced in a study of blood T cell repertoires in COVID-19. Libraries were prepared by immunoSEQ multiplex PCR; TCRdb keeps only in-frame clonotypes and omits some of them. This sample has 100,000 or so clones, with 80% to 90% found just once. Sequencing was done on a sample of peripheral blood. The receptors here all came from a human donor in a cohort sampled during active COVID-19.

The table lists this clone with a few counts. The chain has TRBV4-2 and TRBJ2-3, with 15 bases lining up with TRBD2. CDR3 length: 15 amino acids. The germline V gene has CDR1 LGHNA and CDR2 YNFKEQ. Trimming took 4 bases from V and 10 from J; bases not matched to a gene: 6. The CDR3 spells CASSLGLAGGPAQYF. The CDR3 DNA follows: TGTGCCAGCAGCCTAGGACTAGCGGGGGGGCCTGCGCAGTATTTT.

V is TRBV19 and J is TRBJ1-2; 10 bases are a match to TRBD1. Looked up from germline, CDR1 is LNHDA and CDR2 is SQIVND (reference sequence). Unmatched junction bases numbered 20, after V lost 5 bases and J lost 14 bases. The CDR3 loop spans 16 amino acids. CDR3 nucleotides: TGTGCCAGTAGTGAAAATTACCGGCCCGGGACAGGGGCAATTACCTTC. It is translated as CASSENYRPGTGAITF.

The chain is built from TRBV30 and TRBJ2-5; D is perhaps TRBD2 (5 bases). The CDR3 sequence is 15 residues long. Germline lookup yields CDR1 GTSNPN and CDR2 SVGIG (reference sequence). Trimming removed 4 bases from V and 5 bases from J, with 20 bases in between. The CDR3 protein is CAWNLISGVPETQYF. Written as DNA, the CDR3 is TGTGCCTGGAACCTGATATCCGGGGTTCCGGAGACCCAGTACTTC.

J is TRBJ1-3 and V is TRBV7-2; D gene uncertain. Germline CDR1 and CDR2: SGHTA and FQGNSA. Trimming pared 5 bases from V and 0 bases from J, leaving 17 bases between. The CDR3 totals 17 residues. The CDR3 DNA reads TGTGCCAGCAGCCCCGCCCCCCTACAGAGCTCTGGAAACACCATATATTTT. This codes for CASSPAPLQSSGNTIYF.

V is TRBV5-6 and J is TRBJ1-6, with a weak D call TRBD1 (6 bases). CDR3 length: 15 residues. Germline lookup yields CDR1 SGHDT and CDR2 YYEEEE. Trimming stripped 0 bases from V and 9 bases from J, with 13 bases between. The CDR3 nucleotides are TGTGCCAGCAGCTTGGTACAGGGCTATCTTTCACCCCTCCACTTT. Translating gives CASSLVQGYLSPLHF.

CDR3 bases: TGTGCCAGCATCGGTTTTCGAGGGAATTCGTACAATGAGCAGTTCTTC. It specifies CASIGFRGNSYNEQFF. The J gene is TRBJ2-1, the V gene TRBV28; D perhaps matches TRBD2 (5 bases). The CDR3 extends over 16 amino acids. The germline V and J ends were trimmed by 7 bases and 4 bases, with 20 bases remaining between them. Germline CDR1 reads MDHEN; CDR2 reads SYDVKM. Full variable domain (rest looked up from reference TRBV28 and TRBJ2-1): DVKVTQSSRYLVKRTGEKVFLECVQDMDHENMFWYRQDPGLGLRLIYFSYDVKMKEKGDIPEGYSVSREKKERFSLILESASTNQTSMYLCASIGFRGNSYNEQFFGPGTRLTVL.

The V and J genes are TRBV7-9 and TRBJ1-4, with D possibly TRBD1 on 6 matching bases. The CDR3 extends over 15 amino acids. CDR1 is SEHNR, CDR2 FQNEAQ, per germline (reference sequence). V dropped 6 bases and J dropped 8 bases, with 19 bases sitting between them. CDR3 DNA: TGTGCCAGCAGGGGCCCCGGGGGGCGTTCCGAAAAACTGTTTTTT. This translates into CASRGPGGRSEKLFF.

The chain links TRBV6-5 to TRBJ2-7; D gene uncertain. This CDR3 is 11 amino acids long. Trimming shortened V by 5 bases and J by 3 bases, and 5 bases separated the two germline ends. Germline V gene data show CDR1 as MNHEY and CDR2 as SVGAGI. The CDR3 protein is CASSLVYEQYF. CDR3 sequence (DNA): TGTGCCAGCAGTCTAGTCTACGAGCAGTACTTC.

The V and J genes are TRBV6-2 or TRBV6-3 and TRBJ2-3, with TRBD1 matching over 8 bases. The CDR3 runs 15 residues. The germline V gene encodes CDR1 MNHEY and CDR2 SVGEGT. Trimming cost V 5 bases and J 1 base; bases outside gene matches: 5. CDR3 DNA sequence: TGTGCCAGCAGTGATCAGGGGGCACGCACAGATACGCAGTATTTT. Translation gives CASSDQGARTDTQYF.

This clone was picked up a small number of times. V is TRBV18 and J is TRBJ2-7; 13 nucleotides line up with TRBD2. Germline values: CDR1 KGHSH, CDR2 LQKENI. There are 13 residues in the CDR3. The V gene end was trimmed by 4 bases and the J gene end by 7 bases; junction bases not matched to a gene: 1. The chain's CDR3 is CASSRGLAGEQYF. DNA for the CDR3: TGTGCCAGCTCACGGGGACTAGCGGGAGAGCAGTACTTC.

The chain is built from TRBV28 and TRBJ2-1, with D possibly being TRBD2 (7 bases). The CDR3 totals 15 residues. The V and J ends lost 6 bases and 6 bases respectively, with 18 bases between them. CDR1 is MDHEN and CDR2 is SYDVKM in the germline V gene. The CDR3 region has the DNA TGTGCCAGCAGGCTATTGGGGGGGCCCCTCAATGAGCAGTTCTTC. Translation: CASRLLGGPLNEQFF. Looking up the rest from reference TRBV28 and TRBJ2-1 gives the full variable domain: DVKVTQSSRYLVKRTGEKVFLECVQDMDHENMFWYRQDPGLGLRLIYFSYDVKMKEKGDIPEGYSVSREKKERFSLILESASTNQTSMYLCASRLLGGPLNEQFFGPGTRLTVL.

The rearrangement joins TRBV12-3 or TRBV12-4 to TRBJ1-5, with D hard to call. V was clipped by 6 bases and J by 4 bases, with 7 bases between them. The CDR3 consists of 12 residues. Here the CDR3 DNA reads TGTGCCAGCAGAGAGTCAAATCAGCCCCAGCATTTT. This translates into CASRESNQPQHF.

This clone was picked up one time. The J gene is TRBJ2-1, the V gene TRBV5-1; 9 bases fit TRBD1. The CDR3 is 15 amino acids. Germline CDR1 reads SGHRS; CDR2 reads YFSETQ. Trimming cost V 4 bases and J 5 bases; bases outside gene matches: 7. For the CDR3, the DNA is TGCGCCAGCAGCGAGACAGGGGGGTCCCACAATGAGCAGTTCTTC. As protein: CASSETGGSHNEQFF.

This clone was found once. V is TRBV3-1 (or the pseudogene TRBV3-2) and J is TRBJ2-1; D gene ambiguous. V was pared by 4 bases and J by 9 bases, with 13 bases between. Germline CDR1 and CDR2: LGHDT and YNNKEL (reference sequence). The CDR3 covers 13 residues. Written as DNA, the CDR3 is TGTGCCAGCAGCCGCGACTCTCAGAGTGAGCAGTTCTTC. Its protein is CASSRDSQSEQFF.

The rearrangement joins TRBV19 to TRBJ2-5; 8 bases are shared with TRBD2. The CDR3 runs to 13 residues. CDR1 and CDR2 (germline): LNHDA, SQIVND (reference sequence). V gave up 8 bases and J gave up 5 bases; unmatched junction bases: 7. The CDR3 protein is CASSHSGAETQYF. The CDR3 region has the DNA TGTGCCAGTTCCCATAGCGGGGCGGAGACCCAGTACTTC.

The genes are TRBV19 and TRBJ2-1; a weak D match, TRBD2 (5 bases). CDR3 size: 15 residues. The germline CDR1 and CDR2 sequences are LNHDA and SQIVND (reference sequence). The ends were cut back, 3 bases at V and 3 bases at J, with 12 bases in the middle. The CDR3 nucleotides read TGTGCCAGTAGTATCCTGACTACTCGCTACAATGAGCAGTTCTTC. Encoded protein: CASSILTTRYNEQFF.

The chain employs TRBV18 and TRBJ1-6, with TRBD1 matching over 9 bases. Germline V gene lookup returns CDR1 KGHSH and CDR2 LQKENI. The CDR3 covers 15 residues. Unmatched junction bases numbered 7, after V lost 8 bases and J lost 5 bases. CDR3: CASAPGQGNNSPLHF. The CDR3 DNA follows: TGTGCCAGCGCCCCGGGACAGGGCAATAATTCACCCCTCCACTTT.

This sequence joins TRBV19 and TRBJ1-2; tentatively, D is TRBD1 (5 bases). The CDR3 totals 17 residues. The V gene lost 0 bases and the J gene lost 4 bases, with 18 bases spanning the gap. Per the germline V gene, CDR1 is LNHDA and CDR2 is SQIVND (reference sequence). The CDR3 sequence: CASSIDRGAGTAYGYTF. The CDR3 DNA is TGTGCCAGTAGTATAGATCGGGGAGCAGGGACTGCCTATGGCTACACCTTC.

This sequence joins TRBV28 and TRBJ1-5; D is unclear. V was trimmed by 3 bases and J by 4 bases, leaving 10 bases between them. The CDR3 has 14 residues. CDR1 is MDHEN and CDR2 is SYDVKM in the germline V gene. The CDR3 DNA follows: TGTGCCAGCAGTTTTATTGTCGGGAATCAGCCCCAGCATTTT. It encodes CASSFIVGNQPQHF.

The rearrangement uses TRBV30 and TRBJ2-5, with TRBD1 matching 7 bases. The J segment lost 5 bases and the V segment lost 2 bases, leaving 8 bases of the junction unmatched. This CDR3 has 14 amino acids. Germline-derived CDR1 and CDR2 are GTSNPN and SVGIG (reference sequence). The CDR3 region has the DNA TGTGCCTGGAGTCGGAACAGGGGTGGGGAGACCCAGTACTTC. This codes for CAWSRNRGGETQYF.

The chain links TRBV7-2 to TRBJ1-2; the match to TRBD1 covers 10 bases. J was trimmed by 2 bases and V by 2 bases; bases with no gene match: 11. Looked up from germline, CDR1 is SGHTA and CDR2 is FQGNSA. The CDR3 spans 18 residues. CDR3 loop: CASSLRALDRGRNYGYTF. DNA of the CDR3: TGTGCCAGCAGCTTAAGGGCACTTGACAGGGGGCGAAACTATGGCTACACCTTC.

CDR3 in amino acids: CASSPLTSGRGDTQYF. The CDR3 region has the DNA TGTGCCAGCAGCCCACTGACTAGCGGGAGAGGAGATACGCAGTATTTT. The J gene is TRBJ2-3, the V gene TRBV7-8; 12 positions match TRBD2. Losses at the gene ends were 5 bases for V and 5 bases for J; bases not matched to a gene: 8. This CDR3 comprises 16 residues. Germline CDR1 reads SGHVS; CDR2 reads FQNEAQ.

The chain employs TRBV5-1 and TRBJ2-2; TRBD2 matches at 7 bases. CDR3 size: 16 residues. Germline V CDR1 and CDR2: SGHRS, YFSETQ. J lost 5 bases, V lost 2 bases, and 9 bases had no gene match. The CDR3 sequence is CASSFGSGAQTGELFF. The CDR3, as DNA: TGCGCCAGCAGCTTCGGCAGCGGGGCGCAGACCGGGGAGCTGTTTTTT.

V gene TRBV4-3 combines with J gene TRBJ2-3, with TRBD2 identical over 10 bases. Trimming took 0 bases from V and 4 from J; bases not matched to a gene: 7. This CDR3 is built from 17 residues. The germline CDR1 and CDR2 sequences are LGHNA and YSLEER. This CDR3 reads CASSQEVQRGGPDTQYF. CDR3 DNA: TGCGCCAGCAGCCAAGAGGTCCAGCGGGGGGGACCAGATACGCAGTATTTT.

The J gene is TRBJ2-7, the V gene TRBV6-1; a weak D match, TRBD1 (6 bases). Germline CDR1 and CDR2: MNHNS and SASEGT. The CDR3 is 15 amino acids. V was pared by 1 base and J by 2 bases, with 12 bases between. CDR3 loop: CASSEGGHLTYEQYF. CDR3 sequence (DNA): TGTGCCAGCAGTGAAGGGGGACACTTAACCTACGAGCAGTACTTC.

The chain carries TRBV3-1 (or the pseudogene TRBV3-2) and TRBJ2-6; TRBD2 matches at 13 bases. Looked up from germline, CDR1 is LGHDT and CDR2 is YNNKEL (reference sequence). This CDR3 is 20 amino acids long. V lost 1 base, J lost 0 bases, and 6 bases stayed unmatched. CDR3 region: CASSQATSGRPRSGANVLTF. CDR3 DNA sequence: TGTGCCAGCAGCCAAGCGACTAGCGGGAGGCCACGCTCTGGGGCCAACGTCCTGACTTTC.

This clone came up a few times. The chain combines TRBV5-4 with TRBJ2-1; TRBD1 matches at 10 bases. The CDR3 consists of 14 residues. V dropped 6 bases and J dropped 4; count of bases not matched to a gene: 4. Germline V lookup: CDR1 SGHNT, CDR2 YYREEE (reference sequence). The CDR3 DNA reads TGTGCCAGCACGGGACAGGGGCTTTACAATGAGCAGTTCTTC. This translates into CASTGQGLYNEQFF.

The V gene is TRBV19, the J gene TRBJ1-1, with D possibly being TRBD1 (6 bases). CDR1 LNHDA and CDR2 SQIVND come from the germline V gene (reference sequence). Trimming shortened V by 5 bases and J by 5 bases, and 15 bases separated the two germline ends. This CDR3 region has 14 residues. The CDR3 loop reads CASSSDRFITEAFF. CDR3 nucleotides: TGTGCCAGTAGTTCCGACAGGTTTATTACTGAAGCTTTCTTT.

CDR3 in DNA: TGTGCCAGCAGTCCCTCCTGGACAGGGGGCTCTTCACCCCTCCACTTT. It specifies CASSPSWTGGSSPLHF. V is TRBV27 and J is TRBJ1-6; TRBD1 matches 11 bases. Per the germline V gene, CDR1 is MNHEY and CDR2 is SMNVEV (reference sequence). The CDR3 loop spans 16 amino acids. V shed 5 bases, J shed 9 bases, and the junction held 9 bases outside the gene matches.

The V and J genes are TRBV5-4 and TRBJ2-1; 7 bases are shared with TRBD2. Germline-derived CDR1 and CDR2 are SGHNT and YYREEE (reference sequence). The CDR3 has 15 residues. The ends lost 3 bases at V and 1 base at J; junction bases unmatched: 4. For the CDR3, the DNA is TGTGCCAGCAGCTCTCCTAGCGGTTCCTACAATGAGCAGTTCTTC. It encodes CASSSPSGSYNEQFF.

This rearrangement joins TRBV9 to TRBJ1-3; weak D call: TRBD1 (5 bases). V lost 0 bases to trimming and J lost 4 bases, with 14 bases between them. Germline V gene data show CDR1 as SGDLS and CDR2 as YYNGEE. There are 16 residues in the CDR3. The CDR3 DNA is TGTGCCAGCAGCGTAGCTTGGGGGGTCAGCGGAAACACCATATATTTT. This encodes CASSVAWGVSGNTIYF.